A selection of T cell receptor beta chains follows, all from one sample in a study of cytomegalovirus exposure and HLA in healthy donors. Assay used: immunoSEQ multiplex PCR; TCRdb lists only in-frame clones, some missing. The repertoire consists of around 160,000 clones, with more than 60% occurring once and the leading ten covering about 13%. Material for sequencing was PBMCs. Source of these receptors: a man between 40 and 49 years old in good health and CMV-seropositive. CDR3s include the opening cysteine and the closing phenylalanine or tryptophan. D genes are given only for firm matches.

d_gene	v_gene	j_gene	CDR3aa
TRBD2	TRBV4-3	TRBJ2-1	CASSQVIAGDLYNEQFF
NA	TRBV11-1	TRBJ1-2	CASSSGQDYGYTF
NA	TRBV7-9	TRBJ2-6	CSSSLRGSGSGANVLTF
TRBD1	TRBV7-2	TRBJ2-5	CASRRDSWYQETQYF
TRBD2	TRBV13	TRBJ2-1	CASSAQLAGGYNEQFF
TRBD2	TRBV2	TRBJ2-1	CASSEERLAGGGQFF
TRBD2	TRBV4-2	TRBJ2-5	CASSQDLGTSGRETQYF
TRBD2	TRBV7-3	TRBJ2-1	CASSLGLAGGPEYNEQFF
NA	TRBV7-9	TRBJ1-4	CASSNSRNEKLFF
NA	TRBV25-1	TRBJ2-1	CASSAGFEQFF
TRBD2	TRBV7-9	TRBJ2-1	CASSLGPLAEQFF
NA	TRBV18	TRBJ2-3	CASSPPSLRGDTQYF
NA	TRBV7-8	TRBJ1-6	CASSLHSSYNSPLHF
TRBD1	TRBV11-2	TRBJ1-1	CASSYGRTGARGTEAFF
NA	TRBV28	TRBJ2-5	CASSLQGIQTQYF
NA	TRBV7-9	TRBJ1-2	CASSFRTDAYGYTF
NA	TRBV15	TRBJ2-2	CATKRDRPTGELFF
NA	TRBV5-6	TRBJ2-7	CASSLTRQYEQYF
NA	TRBV9	TRBJ2-4	CASSVAGQLGNSQYF
NA	TRBV5-8	TRBJ1-5	CASSLGDGHYQPQHF
TRBD1	TRBV6-1	TRBJ2-7	CASSPGQGIEYF
NA	TRBV9	TRBJ2-1	CASSGFAGPFNEQFF
TRBD1	TRBV10-3	TRBJ2-1	CASHSGTGSTGTYNEQFF
NA	TRBV4-3	TRBJ2-3	CASSESKGGGSPDTQYF
TRBD2	TRBV7-3	TRBJ2-1	CASSLVWGEGNEQFF
TRBD2	TRBV6-6	TRBJ2-5	CASRPGKAGDQETQYF
NA	TRBV6-1	TRBJ2-7	CASSEAFPTAYEQYF
NA	TRBV5-4	TRBJ1-2	CASSADSRTRGYTF